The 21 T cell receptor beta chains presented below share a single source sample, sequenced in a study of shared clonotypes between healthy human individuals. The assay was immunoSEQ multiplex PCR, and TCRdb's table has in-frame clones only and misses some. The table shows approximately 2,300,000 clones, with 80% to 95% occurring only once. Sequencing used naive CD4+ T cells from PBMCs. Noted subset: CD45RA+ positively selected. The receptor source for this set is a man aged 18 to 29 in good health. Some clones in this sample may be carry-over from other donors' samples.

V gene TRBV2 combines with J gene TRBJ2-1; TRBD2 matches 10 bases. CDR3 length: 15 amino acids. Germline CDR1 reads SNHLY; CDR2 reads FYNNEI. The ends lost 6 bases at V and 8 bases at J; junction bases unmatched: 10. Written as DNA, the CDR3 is TGTGCCAGCAGATCGGGACTAGCGAGTGGCGATGAGCAGTTCTTC. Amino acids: CASRSGLASGDEQFF.

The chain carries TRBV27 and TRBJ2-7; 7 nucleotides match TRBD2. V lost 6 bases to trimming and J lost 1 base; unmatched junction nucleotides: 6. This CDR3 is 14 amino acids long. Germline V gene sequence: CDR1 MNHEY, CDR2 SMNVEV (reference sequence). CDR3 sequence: CASSRAGVSYEQYF. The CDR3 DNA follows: TGTGCCAGCAGCCGGGCGGGGGTATCCTACGAGCAGTACTTC.

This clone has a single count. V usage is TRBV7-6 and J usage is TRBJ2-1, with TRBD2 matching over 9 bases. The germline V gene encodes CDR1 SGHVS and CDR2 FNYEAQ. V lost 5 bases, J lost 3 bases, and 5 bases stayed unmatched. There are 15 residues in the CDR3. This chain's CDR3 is CASSVTSGLYNEQFF. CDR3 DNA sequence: TGTGCCAGCAGCGTAACTAGCGGGCTCTACAATGAGCAGTTCTTC.

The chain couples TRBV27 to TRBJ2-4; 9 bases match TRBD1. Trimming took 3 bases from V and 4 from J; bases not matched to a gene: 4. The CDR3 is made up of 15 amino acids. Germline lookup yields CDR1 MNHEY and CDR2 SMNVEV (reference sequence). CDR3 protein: CASSFGTGRKNIQYF. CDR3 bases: TGTGCCAGCAGTTTCGGGACAGGGAGGAAAAACATTCAGTACTTC.

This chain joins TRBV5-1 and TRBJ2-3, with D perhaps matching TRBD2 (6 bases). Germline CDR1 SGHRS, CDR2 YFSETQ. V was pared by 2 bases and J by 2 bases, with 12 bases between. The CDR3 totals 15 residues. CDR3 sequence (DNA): TGCGCCAGCAGCTTCAGGGACTTCAACACAGATACGCAGTATTTT. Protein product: CASSFRDFNTDTQYF.

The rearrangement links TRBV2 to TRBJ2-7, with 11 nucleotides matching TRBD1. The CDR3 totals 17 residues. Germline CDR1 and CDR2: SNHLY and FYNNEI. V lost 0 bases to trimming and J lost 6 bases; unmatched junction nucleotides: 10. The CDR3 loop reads CASSEAKFGTGGLEQYF. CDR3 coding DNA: TGTGCCAGCAGTGAAGCCAAGTTCGGGACAGGGGGTCTCGAGCAGTACTTC.

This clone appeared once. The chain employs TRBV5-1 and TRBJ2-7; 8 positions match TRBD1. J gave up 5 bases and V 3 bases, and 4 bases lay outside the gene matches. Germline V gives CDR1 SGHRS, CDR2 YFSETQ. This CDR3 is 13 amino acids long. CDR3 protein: CASSSRTGHEQYF. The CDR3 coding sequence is TGCGCCAGCAGCTCACGGACAGGGCACGAGCAGTACTTC.

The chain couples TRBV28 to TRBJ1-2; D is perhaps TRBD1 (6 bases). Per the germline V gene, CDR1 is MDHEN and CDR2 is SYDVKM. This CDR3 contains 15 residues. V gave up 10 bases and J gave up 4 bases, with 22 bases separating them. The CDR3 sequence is CATSKAQGRGYGYTF. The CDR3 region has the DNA TGTGCCACATCCAAAGCCCAGGGGCGGGGCTATGGCTACACCTTC.

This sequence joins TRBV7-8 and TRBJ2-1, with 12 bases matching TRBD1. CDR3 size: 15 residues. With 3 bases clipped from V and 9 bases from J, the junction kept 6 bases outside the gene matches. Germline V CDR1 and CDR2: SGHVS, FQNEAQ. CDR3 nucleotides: TGTGCCAGCAGCTTGCCGGGACAGGGGGCGCCTGAGCAGTTCTTC. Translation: CASSLPGQGAPEQFF.

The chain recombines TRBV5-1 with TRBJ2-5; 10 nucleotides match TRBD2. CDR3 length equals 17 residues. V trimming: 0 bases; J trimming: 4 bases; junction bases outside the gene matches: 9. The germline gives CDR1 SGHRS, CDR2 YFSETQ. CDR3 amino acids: CASSLEPSGSGGETQYF. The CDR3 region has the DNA TGCGCCAGCAGCTTGGAGCCTAGCGGGAGCGGGGGAGAGACCCAGTACTTC.

CDR3 sequence: CASSFTGGSDEQYF. CDR3 DNA sequence: TGTGCCAGCAGTTTCACAGGGGGTTCCGACGAGCAGTACTTC. The genes are TRBV28 and TRBJ2-7; TRBD1 aligns across 8 bases. Germline V gene lookup returns CDR1 MDHEN and CDR2 SYDVKM. The CDR3 has 14 residues. Trimming removed 3 bases from V and 5 bases from J; junction bases left unmatched: 6.

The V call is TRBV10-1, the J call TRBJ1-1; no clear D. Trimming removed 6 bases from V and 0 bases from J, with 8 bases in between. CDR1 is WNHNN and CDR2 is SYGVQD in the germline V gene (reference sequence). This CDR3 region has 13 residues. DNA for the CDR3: TGCGCCAGCAGGCCCGACCTGAACACTGAAGCTTTCTTT. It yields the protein CASRPDLNTEAFF.

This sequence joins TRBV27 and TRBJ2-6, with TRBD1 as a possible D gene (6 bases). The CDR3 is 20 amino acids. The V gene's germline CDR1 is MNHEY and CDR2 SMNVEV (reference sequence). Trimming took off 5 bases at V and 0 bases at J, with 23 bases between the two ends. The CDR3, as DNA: TGTGCCAGCAGTAATATAACCAGGGGCGGAGTGTTCTCTGGGGCCAACGTCCTGACTTTC. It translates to CASSNITRGGVFSGANVLTF.

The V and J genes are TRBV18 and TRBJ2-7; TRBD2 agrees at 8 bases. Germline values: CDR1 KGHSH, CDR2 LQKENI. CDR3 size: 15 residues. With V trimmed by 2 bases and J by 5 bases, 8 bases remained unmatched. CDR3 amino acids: CASSPSGSAGHEQYF. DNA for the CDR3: TGTGCCAGCTCACCAAGCGGGAGCGCAGGGCACGAGCAGTACTTC.

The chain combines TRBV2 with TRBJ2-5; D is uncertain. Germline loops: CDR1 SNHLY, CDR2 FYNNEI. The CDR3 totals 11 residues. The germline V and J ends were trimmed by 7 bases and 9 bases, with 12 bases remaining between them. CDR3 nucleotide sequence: TGTGCCAGCATGTACGATCTGGCCCAGTACTTC. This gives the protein CASMYDLAQYF.

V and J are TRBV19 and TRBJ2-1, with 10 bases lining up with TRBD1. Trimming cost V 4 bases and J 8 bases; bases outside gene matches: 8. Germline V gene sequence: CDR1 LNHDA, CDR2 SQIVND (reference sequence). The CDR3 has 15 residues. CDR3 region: CASSKPGQGKDEQFF. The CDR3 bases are TGTGCCAGTAGTAAACCGGGACAGGGGAAGGATGAGCAGTTCTTC.

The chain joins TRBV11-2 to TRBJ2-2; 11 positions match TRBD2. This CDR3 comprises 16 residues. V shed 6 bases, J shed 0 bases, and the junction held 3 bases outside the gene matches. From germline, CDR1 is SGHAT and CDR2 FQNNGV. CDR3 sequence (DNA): TGTGCCAGCAGAAAGACTAGCGGGGCGAACACCGGGGAGCTGTTTTTT. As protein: CASRKTSGANTGELFF.

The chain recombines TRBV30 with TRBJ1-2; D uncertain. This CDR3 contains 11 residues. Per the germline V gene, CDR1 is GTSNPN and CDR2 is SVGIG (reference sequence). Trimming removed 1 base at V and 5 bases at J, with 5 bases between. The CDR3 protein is CAWSALYGYTF. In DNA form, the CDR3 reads TGTGCCTGGAGTGCCCTTTATGGCTACACCTTC.

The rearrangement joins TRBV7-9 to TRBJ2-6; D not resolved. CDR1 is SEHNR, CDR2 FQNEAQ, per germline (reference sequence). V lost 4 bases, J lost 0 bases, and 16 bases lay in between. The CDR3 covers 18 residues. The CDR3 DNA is TGTGCCAGCAGCTCAATGTGGCACGTGCTCTCTGGGGCCAACGTCCTGACTTTC. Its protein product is CASSSMWHVLSGANVLTF.

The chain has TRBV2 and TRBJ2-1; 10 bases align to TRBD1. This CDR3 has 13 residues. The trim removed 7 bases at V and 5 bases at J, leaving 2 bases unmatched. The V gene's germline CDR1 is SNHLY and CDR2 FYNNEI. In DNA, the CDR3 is TGTGCCAGCACCGGGACAGGGGACAATGAGCAGTTCTTC. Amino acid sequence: CASTGTGDNEQFF.

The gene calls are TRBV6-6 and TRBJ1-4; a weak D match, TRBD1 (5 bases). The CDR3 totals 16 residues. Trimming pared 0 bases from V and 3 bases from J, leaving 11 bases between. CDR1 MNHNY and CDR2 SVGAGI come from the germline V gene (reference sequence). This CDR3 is CASSYSRGGANEKLFF. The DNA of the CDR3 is TGTGCCAGCAGTTACTCGAGGGGAGGGGCTAATGAAAAACTGTTTTTT.